The 22 T cell receptor beta chains in this list originate from one sample, sequenced in a study of shared clonotypes between healthy human individuals. The table came from immunoSEQ multiplex PCR; TCRdb's copy has only in-frame clones and leaves some out. The sample has 600,000 to 700,000 clones; roughly 73% are singletons. The sequenced sample was memory CD4+ T cells sorted from blood. Stated subset: CD45RA-negative fraction. These receptors were collected from a woman in her twenties or thirties in good health.

The chain has TRBV2 and TRBJ1-5, with 11 positions matching TRBD1. Germline V gene data show CDR1 as SNHLY and CDR2 as FYNNEI. V was pared by 6 bases and J by 7 bases, with 5 bases of the junction left unmatched. The CDR3 sequence is 14 residues long. CDR3 amino acids: CASRRTGGEQPQHF. The CDR3, as DNA: TGTGCCAGCAGGCGGACAGGGGGCGAACAGCCCCAGCATTTT.

This rearrangement joins TRBV12-5 to TRBJ2-7; D unresolved. CDR3 length: 12 residues. Between the trimmed V and J ends, which lost 3 bases and 2 bases, there was a span of 5 bases. Germline V gives CDR1 LGHNT, CDR2 FRNRAP. CDR3 region: CASGLRAYEQYF. The DNA for the CDR3 is TGTGCTAGTGGTTTACGTGCCTACGAGCAGTACTTC.

The V and J genes are TRBV5-1 and TRBJ1-1, with a possible D match to TRBD1 (5 bases). Looked up from germline, CDR1 is SGHRS and CDR2 is YFSETQ. The CDR3 covers 14 residues. Between the trimmed V and J ends, which lost 1 base and 4 bases, there was a span of 11 bases. DNA for the CDR3: TGCGCCAGCAGCTTGTTCAGGGATGTCACTGAAGCTTTCTTT. It translates to CASSLFRDVTEAFF.

The chain has TRBV9 and TRBJ2-5; 12 nucleotides line up with TRBD2. CDR1 is SGDLS, CDR2 YYNGEE, per germline. There are 16 residues in the CDR3. V lost 3 bases to trimming and J lost 5 bases; unmatched junction nucleotides: 8. DNA for the CDR3: TGTGCCAGCAGCGCTTTCCTAGCGGGAGGGGCGGAGACCCAGTACTTC. Translation: CASSAFLAGGAETQYF.

CDR3 sequence (DNA): TGTGCCAGCAGCTTAGCGCGGACTAGTAATGATGAGCAGTTCTTC. Its translation: CASSLARTSNDEQFF. The chain has TRBV11-1 and TRBJ2-1; 7 nucleotides match TRBD2. This CDR3 is 15 amino acids long. Germline CDR1 and CDR2: SGHAT and FQDESV (reference sequence). Losses at the gene ends were 0 bases for V and 8 bases for J; bases not matched to a gene: 7.

This sequence joins TRBV5-5 and TRBJ1-3, with 7 bases matching TRBD1. The V segment lost 0 bases and the J segment 4 bases; nucleotides outside the gene matches: 7. Germline CDR1 reads SGHKS; CDR2 reads YYEKEE (reference sequence). This CDR3 is 16 amino acids long. CDR3 region: CASSLEPGGIGNTIYF. The CDR3 DNA sequence: TGTGCCAGCAGCTTGGAACCAGGGGGGATCGGAAACACCATATATTTT. Complete variable domain (other parts from reference TRBV5-5 and TRBJ1-3): DAGVTQSPTHLIKTRGQQVTLRCSPISGHKSVSWYQQVLGQGPQFIFQYYEKEERGRGNFPDRFSARQFPNYSSELNVNALLLGDSALYLCASSLEPGGIGNTIYFGEGSWLTVV.

The V gene is TRBV4-1, the J gene TRBJ2-7, with 8 nucleotides matching TRBD2. CDR1 is MGHRA and CDR2 is YSYEKL in the germline V gene. This CDR3 region has 16 residues. The V segment lost 4 bases and the J segment 2 bases; nucleotides outside the gene matches: 10. The CDR3 sequence: CASSLFLAGGTYEQYF. The CDR3 DNA is TGCGCCAGCAGCCTTTTCCTGGCGGGAGGAACCTACGAGCAGTACTTC.

The rearrangement links TRBV2 to TRBJ2-1, with 7 bases aligning to TRBD2. The germline V gene encodes CDR1 SNHLY and CDR2 FYNNEI. The CDR3 covers 15 residues. The junction had 18 bases not matched to a gene; V was cut back by 7 bases and J by 12 bases. This chain's CDR3 is CASTWLAGASAGQFF. The CDR3 coding sequence is TGTGCCAGCACTTGGTTGGCGGGAGCCTCTGCGGGGCAGTTCTTC.

The V gene is TRBV7-8, the J gene TRBJ2-5; no clear D gene. Trimming removed 5 bases from V and 5 bases from J, with 12 bases in between. Germline loops: CDR1 SGHVS, CDR2 FQNEAQ. The CDR3 is 13 amino acids. In DNA form, the CDR3 reads TGTGCCAGCAGCCCCACGGGCCGGGAGACCCAGTACTTC. Amino acid sequence: CASSPTGRETQYF.

The count of this clone is one. V and J are TRBV7-9 and TRBJ2-7; D might be TRBD1 (5 bases). The CDR3 runs to 15 residues. The germline CDR1 and CDR2 sequences are SEHNR and FQNEAQ (reference sequence). V was clipped by 2 bases and J by 2 bases, with 13 bases between them. Here the CDR3 reads CASSLTRGHPYEQYF. CDR3 DNA: TGTGCCAGCAGCTTAACCCGCGGACACCCCTACGAGCAGTACTTC.

The chain joins TRBV5-1 to TRBJ2-7; D perhaps matches TRBD1 (6 bases). The CDR3 covers 13 residues. Germline CDR1 SGHRS, CDR2 YFSETQ. The germline V and J ends were trimmed by 4 bases and 5 bases, with 13 bases remaining between them. The CDR3 loop reads CASSQRGGDEQYF. CDR3 coding DNA: TGCGCCAGCAGCCAAAGAGGGGGAGACGAGCAGTACTTC. The variable domain in full, completed from reference TRBV5-1 and TRBJ2-7, reads KAGVTQTPRYLIKTRGQQVTLSCSPISGHRSVSWYQQTPGQGLQFLFEYFSETQRNKGNFPGRFSGRQFSNSRSEMNVSTLELGDSALYLCASSQRGGDEQYFGPGTRLTVT.

This clone was found once. The chain uses TRBV6-1 and TRBJ1-5; D gene uncertain. The CDR3 is 17 amino acids. Trimming pared 0 bases from V and 2 bases from J, leaving 14 bases between. The germline V gene has CDR1 MNHNS and CDR2 SASEGT. The CDR3 reads CASSEASGAGGNQPQHF. In DNA, the CDR3 is TGTGCCAGCAGTGAAGCGTCCGGAGCTGGGGGCAATCAGCCCCAGCATTTT.

This chain uses TRBV12-1 with TRBJ2-1. TRBV12-1 is flagged as a pseudogene. This CDR3 has 16 residues. The CDR3 DNA sequence: TGTGCCAGCAGCTCGCCTCGGCTGGGATCCTACAATGAGCAGTTCTTC. Its translation: CASSSPRLGSYNEQFF.

In its sample, this clone was seen many times. The chain joins TRBV11-2 to TRBJ2-2; D gene uncertain. V lost 1 base and J 4 bases, leaving 10 bases between the germline ends. Germline CDR1 reads SGHAT; CDR2 reads FQNNGV. The CDR3 is 15 residues long. For the CDR3, the DNA is TGTGCCAGCAGCTTAGGAGCGTGGGGCACCGGGGAGCTGTTTTTT. Residues: CASSLGAWGTGELFF.

The gene calls are TRBV27 and TRBJ1-1, with D maybe TRBD1 (6 bases). This CDR3 region has 13 residues. Trimming removed 6 bases from V and 8 bases from J, with 16 bases in between. The V gene's germline CDR1 is MNHEY and CDR2 SMNVEV (reference sequence). In DNA, the CDR3 is TGTGCCAGCAGGCACCGGGACACGCGAGAAGCTTTCTTT. Translated: CASRHRDTREAFF.

Details on this clone: Other DNA variants within this sample encode the same CDR3. This CDR3 reads CASRTGTGNNEQYF. CDR3 in DNA: TGTGCCAGCAGAACCGGGACAGGGAATAACGAGCAGTACTTC. The rearrangement uses TRBV2 and TRBJ2-7; TRBD1 agrees at 9 bases. Germline CDR1 SNHLY, CDR2 FYNNEI. The CDR3 contains 14 residues. V was pared by 6 bases and J by 5 bases, with 8 bases of the junction left unmatched. Complete variable domain (other parts from reference TRBV2 and TRBJ2-7): EPEVTQTPSHQVTQMGQEVILRCVPISNHLYFYWYRQILGQKVEFLVSFYNNEISEKSEIFDDQFSVERPDGSNFTLKIRSTKLEDSAMYFCASRTGTGNNEQYFGPGTRLTVT.

This clone appeared a single time. The chain has TRBV18 and TRBJ1-5, with D maybe TRBD1 (5 bases). The V end was cut by 3 bases, the J end by 7 bases, with 19 bases between. Germline V gene lookup returns CDR1 KGHSH and CDR2 LQKENI. The CDR3 has 16 amino acids. The chain's CDR3 is CASSPGGQGPLQPQHF. For the CDR3, the DNA is TGTGCCAGCTCACCTGGAGGCCAGGGACCTTTGCAGCCCCAGCATTTT.

The chain uses TRBV7-2 and TRBJ2-1, with D hard to call. Trimming took off 0 bases at V and 2 bases at J, with 8 bases between the two ends. The CDR3 has 15 amino acids. CDR1 and CDR2 (germline): SGHTA, FQGNSA. CDR3 bases: TGTGCCAGCAGCTTAGCGGCTTTAACCTACAATGAGCAGTTCTTC. Translation: CASSLAALTYNEQFF.

The rearrangement joins TRBV29-1 to TRBJ2-3, with TRBD2 identical over 8 bases. Germline CDR1 SQVTM, CDR2 ANQGSEA. With 8 bases clipped from V and 5 bases from J, the junction kept 15 bases outside the gene matches. The CDR3 is 15 amino acids. This chain's CDR3 is CSMNPLAGKLDTQYF. As DNA, the CDR3 is TGCAGCATGAACCCCTTAGCGGGAAAATTAGATACGCAGTATTTT.

This chain uses TRBV27 with TRBJ2-3, with D maybe TRBD2 (5 bases). Germline assignment: CDR1 MNHEY and CDR2 SMNVEV (reference sequence). The CDR3 has 14 amino acids. V was cut by 5 bases and J by 6 bases, with 15 bases left in between. CDR3 loop: CASSPTRVGDTQYF. The CDR3 DNA reads as TGTGCCAGCAGTCCAACTAGAGTCGGTGATACGCAGTATTTT.

This sequence joins TRBV10-3 and TRBJ1-2; the D gene is possibly TRBD1 (6 bases). Germline V gene lookup returns CDR1 ENHRY and CDR2 SYGVKD. V was trimmed by 6 bases and J by 7 bases, leaving 18 bases between them. The CDR3 has 14 amino acids. Here the CDR3 DNA reads TGTGCCATCAGCGAAAGGGGGGAGGGGAGTGGCTACACCTTC. Its protein is CAISERGEGSGYTF.

The chain joins TRBV21-1 to TRBJ2-4. TRBV21-1 counts as a pseudogene. The CDR3 has 17 amino acids. CDR3 sequence reads: CASSKALLHRRQNIQYF. DNA of the CDR3: TGTGCCAGCAGCAAAGCGCTTTTGCACCGGCGTCAAAACATTCAGTACTTC.